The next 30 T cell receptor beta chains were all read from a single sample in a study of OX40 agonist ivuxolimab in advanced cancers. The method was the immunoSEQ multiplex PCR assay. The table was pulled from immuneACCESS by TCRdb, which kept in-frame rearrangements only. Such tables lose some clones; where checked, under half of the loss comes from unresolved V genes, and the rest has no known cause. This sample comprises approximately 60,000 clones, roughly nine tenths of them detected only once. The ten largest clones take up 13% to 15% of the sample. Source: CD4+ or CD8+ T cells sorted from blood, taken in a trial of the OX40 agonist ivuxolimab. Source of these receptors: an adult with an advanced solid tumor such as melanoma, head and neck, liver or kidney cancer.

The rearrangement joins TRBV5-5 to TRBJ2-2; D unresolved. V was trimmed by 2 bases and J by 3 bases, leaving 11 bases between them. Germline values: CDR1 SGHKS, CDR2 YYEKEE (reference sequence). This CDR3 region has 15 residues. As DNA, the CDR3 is TGTGCCAGCAGCTTTTTTCGTCGGGACACCGGGGAGCTGTTTTTT. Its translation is CASSFFRRDTGELFF. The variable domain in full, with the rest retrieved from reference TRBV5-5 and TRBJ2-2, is DAGVTQSPTHLIKTRGQQVTLRCSPISGHKSVSWYQQVLGQGPQFIFQYYEKEERGRGNFPDRFSARQFPNYSSELNVNALLLGDSALYLCASSFFRRDTGELFFGEGSRLTVL.

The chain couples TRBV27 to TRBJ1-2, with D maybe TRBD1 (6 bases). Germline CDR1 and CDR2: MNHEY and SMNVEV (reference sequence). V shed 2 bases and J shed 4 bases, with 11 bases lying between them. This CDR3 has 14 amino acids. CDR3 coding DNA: TGTGCCAGCAGTTTACAGGGGAAGCCCTATGGCTACACCTTC. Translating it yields CASSLQGKPYGYTF.

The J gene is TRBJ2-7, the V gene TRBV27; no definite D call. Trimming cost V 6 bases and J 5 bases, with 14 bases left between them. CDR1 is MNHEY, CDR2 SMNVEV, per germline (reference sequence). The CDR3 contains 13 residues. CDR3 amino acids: CASSQDTGHEQYF. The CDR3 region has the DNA TGTGCCAGCAGCCAAGATACTGGCCACGAGCAGTACTTC.

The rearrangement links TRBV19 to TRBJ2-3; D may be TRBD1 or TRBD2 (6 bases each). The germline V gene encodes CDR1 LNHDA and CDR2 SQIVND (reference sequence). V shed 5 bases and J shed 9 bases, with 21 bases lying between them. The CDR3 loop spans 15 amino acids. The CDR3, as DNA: TGTGCCAGTAGTCCCCCGGGGGCTAGAATGCCCACGCAGTATTTT. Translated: CASSPPGARMPTQYF.

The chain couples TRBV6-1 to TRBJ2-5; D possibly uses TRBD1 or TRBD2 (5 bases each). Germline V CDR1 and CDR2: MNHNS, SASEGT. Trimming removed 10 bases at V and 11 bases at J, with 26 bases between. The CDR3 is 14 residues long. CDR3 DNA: TGTGCCACCACCCCTGAGACGACCTTGGGGGAGCAGTACTTC. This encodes CATTPETTLGEQYF.

In nucleotides, the CDR3 is TGTGCCAGCAGTTTAGTAGCGAGATACAATGAGCAGTTCTTC. It codes for CASSLVARYNEQFF. V usage is TRBV27 and J usage is TRBJ2-1; a weak D match, TRBD2 (5 bases). The CDR3 is made up of 14 amino acids. V was clipped by 2 bases and J by 4 bases, with 9 bases between them. Germline V gene data show CDR1 as MNHEY and CDR2 as SMNVEV (reference sequence).

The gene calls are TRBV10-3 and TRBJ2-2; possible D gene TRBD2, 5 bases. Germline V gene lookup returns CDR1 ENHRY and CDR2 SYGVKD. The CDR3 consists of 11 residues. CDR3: CAGSSAGELFF. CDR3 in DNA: TGTGCGGGGAGCTCGGCCGGGGAGCTGTTTTTT.

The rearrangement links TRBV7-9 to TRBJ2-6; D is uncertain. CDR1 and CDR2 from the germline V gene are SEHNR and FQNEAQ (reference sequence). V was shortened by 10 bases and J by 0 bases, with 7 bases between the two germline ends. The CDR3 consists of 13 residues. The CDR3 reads CATQDSGANVLTF. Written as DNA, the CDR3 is TGTGCCACCCAAGACTCTGGGGCCAACGTCCTGACTTTC.

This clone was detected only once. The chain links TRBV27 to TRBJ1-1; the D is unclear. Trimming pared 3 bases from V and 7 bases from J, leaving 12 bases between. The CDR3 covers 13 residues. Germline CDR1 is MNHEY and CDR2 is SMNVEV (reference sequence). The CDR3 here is CASSFQVDGEAFF. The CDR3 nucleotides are TGTGCCAGCAGTTTTCAGGTTGACGGTGAAGCTTTCTTT.

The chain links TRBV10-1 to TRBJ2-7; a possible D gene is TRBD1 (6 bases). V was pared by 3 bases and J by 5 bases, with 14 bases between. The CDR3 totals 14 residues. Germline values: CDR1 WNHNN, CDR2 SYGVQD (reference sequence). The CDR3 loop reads CASSDGGLPDEQYF. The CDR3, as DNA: TGCGCCAGCAGTGATGGGGGCTTGCCGGACGAGCAGTACTTC.

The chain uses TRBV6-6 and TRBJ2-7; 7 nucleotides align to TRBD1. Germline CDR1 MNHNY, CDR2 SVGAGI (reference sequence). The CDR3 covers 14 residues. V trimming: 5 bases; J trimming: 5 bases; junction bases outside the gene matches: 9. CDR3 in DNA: TGTGCCAGCAGTAGACAGGGTAGATTCCACGAGCAGTACTTC. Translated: CASSRQGRFHEQYF.

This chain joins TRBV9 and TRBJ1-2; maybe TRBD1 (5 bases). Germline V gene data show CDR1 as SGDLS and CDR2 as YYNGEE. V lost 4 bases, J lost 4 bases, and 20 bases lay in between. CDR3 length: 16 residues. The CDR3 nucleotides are TGTGCCAGCAGCTCCCCGACAGACGGAGACCTCTATGGCTACACCTTC. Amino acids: CASSSPTDGDLYGYTF.

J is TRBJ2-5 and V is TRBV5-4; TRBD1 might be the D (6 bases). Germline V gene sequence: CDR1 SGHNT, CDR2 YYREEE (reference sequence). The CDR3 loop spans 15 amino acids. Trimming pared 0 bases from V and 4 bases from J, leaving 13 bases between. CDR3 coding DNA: TGTGCCAGCAGCTTGGAGCAGGGGTCACTAGAGACCCAGTACTTC. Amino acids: CASSLEQGSLETQYF.

CDR3: CASSMETVSNQPQHF. The CDR3 DNA follows: TGTGCCAGTAGTATGGAGACCGTTAGCAATCAGCCCCAGCATTTT. This chain joins TRBV19 and TRBJ1-5; D uncertain. There are 15 residues in the CDR3. The V gene lost 3 bases and the J gene lost 0 bases, with 9 bases spanning the gap. Germline CDR1 LNHDA, CDR2 SQIVND (reference sequence). Full variable domain (rest looked up from reference TRBV19 and TRBJ1-5): DGGITQSPKYLFRKEGQNVTLSCEQNLNHDAMYWYRQDPGQGLRLIYYSQIVNDFQKGDIAEGYSVSREKKESFPLTVTSAQKNPTAFYLCASSMETVSNQPQHFGDGTRLSIL.

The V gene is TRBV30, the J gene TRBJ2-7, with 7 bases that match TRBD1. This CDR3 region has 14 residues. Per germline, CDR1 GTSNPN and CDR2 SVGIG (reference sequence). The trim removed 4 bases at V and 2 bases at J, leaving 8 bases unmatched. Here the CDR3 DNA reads TGTGCCTGGAACCCAGGACAGGATCCCTACGAGCAGTACTTC. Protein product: CAWNPGQDPYEQYF.

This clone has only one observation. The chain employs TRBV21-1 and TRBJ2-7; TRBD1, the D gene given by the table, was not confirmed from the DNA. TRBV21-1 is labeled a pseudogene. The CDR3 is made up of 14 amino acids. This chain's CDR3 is CASRPTGGWYEQYF. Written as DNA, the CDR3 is TGTGCCAGCAGACCGACAGGGGGCTGGTACGAGCAGTACTTC.

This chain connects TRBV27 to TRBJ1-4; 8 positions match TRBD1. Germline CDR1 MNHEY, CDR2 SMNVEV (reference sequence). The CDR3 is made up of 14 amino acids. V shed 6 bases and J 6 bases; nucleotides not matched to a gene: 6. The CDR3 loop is CASRNRGIDEKLFF. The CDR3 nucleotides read TGTGCCAGCAGAAACAGGGGGATCGATGAAAAACTGTTTTTT.

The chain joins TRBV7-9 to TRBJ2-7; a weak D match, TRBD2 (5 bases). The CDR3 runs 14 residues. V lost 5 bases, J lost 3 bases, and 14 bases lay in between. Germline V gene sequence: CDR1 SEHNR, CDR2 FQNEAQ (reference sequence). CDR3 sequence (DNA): TGTGCCAGCAGCCTAGGACTGACCCACTACGAGCAGTACTTC. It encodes CASSLGLTHYEQYF.

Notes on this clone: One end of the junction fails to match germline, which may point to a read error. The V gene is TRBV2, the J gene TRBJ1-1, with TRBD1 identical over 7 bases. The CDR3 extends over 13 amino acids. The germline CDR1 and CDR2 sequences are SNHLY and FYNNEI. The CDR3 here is CASREDRATEAFF. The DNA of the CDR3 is TGTGCCAGCAGAGAAGACAGGGCGACTGAAGCTTTCTTT.

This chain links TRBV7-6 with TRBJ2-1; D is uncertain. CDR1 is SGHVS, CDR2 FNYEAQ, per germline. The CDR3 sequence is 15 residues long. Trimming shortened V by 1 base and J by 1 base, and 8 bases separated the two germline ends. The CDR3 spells CASSLGAASYNEQFF. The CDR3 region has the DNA TGTGCCAGCAGCTTAGGGGCTGCTTCCTACAATGAGCAGTTCTTC.

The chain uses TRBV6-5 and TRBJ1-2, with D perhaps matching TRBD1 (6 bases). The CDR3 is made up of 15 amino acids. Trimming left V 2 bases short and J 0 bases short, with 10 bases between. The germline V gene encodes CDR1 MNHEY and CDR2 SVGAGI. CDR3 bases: TGTGCCAGCAGTTACCCCAGGGGAGCTAACTATGGCTACACCTTC. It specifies CASSYPRGANYGYTF.

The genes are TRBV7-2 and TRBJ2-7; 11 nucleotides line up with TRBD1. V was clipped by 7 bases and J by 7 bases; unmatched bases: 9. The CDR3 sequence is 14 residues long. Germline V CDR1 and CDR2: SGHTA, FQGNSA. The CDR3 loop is CASIIGQGAGEQYF. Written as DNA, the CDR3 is TGTGCCAGCATTATAGGACAGGGGGCTGGTGAGCAGTACTTC. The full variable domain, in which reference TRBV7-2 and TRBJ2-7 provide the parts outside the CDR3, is GAGVSQSPSNKVTEKGKDVELRCDPISGHTALYWYRQSLGQGLEFLIYFQGNSAPDKSGLPSDRFSAERTGGSVSTLTIQRTQQEDSAVYLCASIIGQGAGEQYFGPGTRLTVT.

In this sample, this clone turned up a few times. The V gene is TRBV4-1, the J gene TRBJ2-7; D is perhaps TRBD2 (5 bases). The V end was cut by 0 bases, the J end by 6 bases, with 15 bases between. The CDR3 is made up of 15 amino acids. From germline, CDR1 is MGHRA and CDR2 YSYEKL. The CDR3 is CASSQDQATAGEQYF. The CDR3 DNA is TGCGCCAGCAGCCAAGATCAGGCAACTGCGGGCGAGCAGTACTTC.

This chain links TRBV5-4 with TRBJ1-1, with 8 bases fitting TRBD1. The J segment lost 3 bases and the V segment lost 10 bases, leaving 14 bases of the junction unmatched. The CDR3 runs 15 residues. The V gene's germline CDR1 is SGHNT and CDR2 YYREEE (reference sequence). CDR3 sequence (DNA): TGTGCCGCTGGCATCCAGGGGGCGATAGACACTGAAGCTTTCTTT. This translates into CAAGIQGAIDTEAFF.

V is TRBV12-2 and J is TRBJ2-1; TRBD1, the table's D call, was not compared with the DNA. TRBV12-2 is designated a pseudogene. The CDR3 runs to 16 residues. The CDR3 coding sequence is TGTGCAAGTCGCACCCACAGGGGAATGTGGCGCAATGAGCAGTTCTTC. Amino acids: CASRTHRGMWRNEQFF.

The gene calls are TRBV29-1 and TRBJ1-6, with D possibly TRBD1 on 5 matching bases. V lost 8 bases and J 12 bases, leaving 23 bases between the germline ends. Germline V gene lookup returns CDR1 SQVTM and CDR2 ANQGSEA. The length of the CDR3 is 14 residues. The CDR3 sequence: CSRRQGLPLIPLHF. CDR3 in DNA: TGCAGCCGGCGGCAGGGTTTACCTCTGATACCCCTCCACTTT.

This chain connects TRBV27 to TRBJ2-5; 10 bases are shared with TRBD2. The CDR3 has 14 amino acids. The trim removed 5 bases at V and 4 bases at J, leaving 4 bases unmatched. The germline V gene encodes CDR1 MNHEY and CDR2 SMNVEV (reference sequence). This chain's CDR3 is CASSLASGGETQYF. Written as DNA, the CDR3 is TGTGCCAGCAGTCTGGCTAGCGGGGGAGAGACCCAGTACTTC.

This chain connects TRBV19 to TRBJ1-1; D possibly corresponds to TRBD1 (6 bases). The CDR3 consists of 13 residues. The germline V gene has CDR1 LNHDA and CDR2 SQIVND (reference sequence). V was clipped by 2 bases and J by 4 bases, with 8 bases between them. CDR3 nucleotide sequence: TGTGCCAGTAGTATAAGAGGGGGCACTGAAGCTTTCTTT. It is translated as CASSIRGGTEAFF.

In DNA form, the CDR3 reads TGTGCCAGCAGTTCGGGTGGGACTGAAGCTTTCTTT. This sequence encodes CASSSGGTEAFF. The gene calls are TRBV27 and TRBJ1-1; D is uncertain. Germline lookup yields CDR1 MNHEY and CDR2 SMNVEV (reference sequence). The CDR3 is made up of 12 amino acids. The V end was cut by 4 bases, the J end by 5 bases, with 8 bases between.

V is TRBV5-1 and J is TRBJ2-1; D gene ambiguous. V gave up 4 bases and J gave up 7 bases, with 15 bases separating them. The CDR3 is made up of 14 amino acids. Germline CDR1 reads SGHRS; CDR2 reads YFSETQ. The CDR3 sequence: CASSPDPDFNEQFF. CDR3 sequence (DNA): TGCGCCAGCAGCCCCGATCCGGATTTTAATGAGCAGTTCTTC.